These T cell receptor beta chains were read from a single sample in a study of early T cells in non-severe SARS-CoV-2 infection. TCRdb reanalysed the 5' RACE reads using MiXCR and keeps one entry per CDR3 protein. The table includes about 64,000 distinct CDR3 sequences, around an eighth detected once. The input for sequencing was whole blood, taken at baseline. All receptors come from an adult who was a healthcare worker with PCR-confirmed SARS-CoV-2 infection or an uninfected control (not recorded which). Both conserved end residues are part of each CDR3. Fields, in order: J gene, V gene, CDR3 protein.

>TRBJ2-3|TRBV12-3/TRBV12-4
CASSTAGPTDTQYF
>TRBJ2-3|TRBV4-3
CASSQDYTRPDTQYF
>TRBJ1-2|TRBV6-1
CASSAAKGGNYGYTF
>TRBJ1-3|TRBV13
CASRQASGNTIYF
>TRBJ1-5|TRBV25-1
CASSGPKGAGASGNQPQHF
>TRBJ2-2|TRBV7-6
CASSQTGSGELFF
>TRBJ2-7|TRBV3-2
CASSQTNRGPEQYF
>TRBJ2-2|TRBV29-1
CSVEEQANTGELFF
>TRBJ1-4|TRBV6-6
CASSYSGRLNEKLFF
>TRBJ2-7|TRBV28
CASSLGTGDEQYF
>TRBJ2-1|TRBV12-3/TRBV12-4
CASSFGRYNEQFF
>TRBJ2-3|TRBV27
CASSSAHLNSITDTQYF
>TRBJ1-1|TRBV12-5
CASVPPGTSGMAFF
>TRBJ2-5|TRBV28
CASSPAGGPGETQYF
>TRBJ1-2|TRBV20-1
CSARREAGYTF
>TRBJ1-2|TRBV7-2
CASSLSRDAGYTF
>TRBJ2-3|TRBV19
CASSSPGGQNTQYF
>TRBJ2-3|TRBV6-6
CASSYGTGSTDTQYF
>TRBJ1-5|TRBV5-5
CASSFRDGNQPQHF
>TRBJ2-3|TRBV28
CASSLALPGDTQYF
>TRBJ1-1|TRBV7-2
CASSLASTGKSTEAFF
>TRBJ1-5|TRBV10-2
CASRDSTNQPQHF
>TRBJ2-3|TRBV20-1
CSARDGGRRADTQYF
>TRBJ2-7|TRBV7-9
CASSRPGVAYEQYF
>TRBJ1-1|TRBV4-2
CASSQDRAGSLGYTEAFF
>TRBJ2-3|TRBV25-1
CASSESRGLASTDTQYF
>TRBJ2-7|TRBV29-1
CSVSFVGTGGYEQYF